Following are 18 T cell receptor beta chains from one sample sequenced in a study of regulatory T cells in long-lasting Graves disease. Arm-PCR of CDR3 regions and iRepertoire HTBI primers were the basis on which TCR beta libraries were built. Each CDR3 protein gets one entry after TCRdb re-called the multiplex PCR reads with MiXCR. The profile shows 510,000 or so distinct CDR3 sequences, around 11% of them singletons. As to time point: newly diagnosed GD, antithyroid drugs for less than 3 months. With RNA extracted from PBMCs as input, the TCR library was made. These data were also filed under a second study, of T cells in Graves' hyperthyroidism and ophthalmopathy.

The source material was peripheral blood mononuclear cells (PBMCs), sampled at new diagnosis, from a patient treated with antithyroid drugs. These receptors came from a woman aged 30 to 39 with Graves disease.

This clonotype was seen ten or more times. The genes are TRBV6-2 or TRBV6-3 and TRBJ2-1, with 10 bases matching TRBD2. This CDR3 region has 17 residues. Germline V lookup: CDR1 MNHEY, CDR2 SVGEGT. Germline trimming cut 9 bases from V and 0 bases from J; bases unmatched to any gene: 11. The CDR3 region is CASAYGASGSSYNEQFF. The DNA of the CDR3 is TGTGCCAGTGCTTATGGGGCTAGCGGGAGCTCCTACAATGAGCAGTTCTTC.

The chain couples TRBV3-1 to TRBJ2-4, with D possibly TRBD2 on 5 matching bases. The J call is in doubt because the DNA end fits TRBJ2-7 better. CDR3 size: 13 residues. The germline CDR1 and CDR2 sequences are LGHDT and YNNKEL (reference sequence). CDR3 region: CAIRAGPTYEQYF. The CDR3 nucleotides are TGTGCCATACGGGCGGGTCCTACCTACGAGCAGTACTTC.

This clonotype was observed many times. This sequence joins TRBV7-2 and TRBJ2-7, with 9 bases matching TRBD1. This CDR3 is built from 15 residues. The germline V gene encodes CDR1 SGHTA and CDR2 FQGNSA. V lost 6 bases and J lost 2; bases outside the gene matches: 8. CDR3 sequence (DNA): TGTGCCAGCAGACGACCGGGACAGGGAACCTACGAGCAGTACTTC. Translated, it gives CASRRPGQGTYEQYF.

The table lists this clonotype with a few counts. This chain links TRBV20-1 with TRBJ2-1; TRBD2 matches 7 bases. The CDR3 loop spans 15 amino acids. Germline V gives CDR1 DFQATT, CDR2 SNEGSKA (reference sequence). The ends lost 2 bases at V and 0 bases at J; junction bases unmatched: 4. The CDR3 DNA sequence: TGCAGTGCTAGAATCCTAGCGGACTCCTACAATGAGCAGTTCTTC. Translated: CSARILADSYNEQFF.

This clonotype appeared many times. This sequence joins TRBV7-8 and TRBJ2-1; D is possibly TRBD2 (5 bases). CDR1 is SGHVS and CDR2 is FQNEAQ in the germline V gene. V shed 5 bases and J shed 1 base, with 12 bases lying between them. The CDR3 is 15 amino acids. CDR3 coding DNA: TGTGCCAGCAGCGAGGTACAGCGGTCCTACAATGAGCAGTTCTTC. It is translated as CASSEVQRSYNEQFF. Using reference TRBV7-8 and TRBJ2-1 for the parts outside the CDR3, the full variable domain is GAGVSQSPRYKVAKRGQDVALRCDPISGHVSLFWYQQALGQGPEFLTYFQNEAQLDKSGLPSDRFFAERPEGSVSTLKIQRTQQEDSAVYLCASSEVQRSYNEQFFGPGTRLTVL.

This clonotype was seen more than once but under ten times. One base away lies a much larger clone, so this may be a sequencing read error. This rearrangement joins TRBV5-6 to TRBJ1-1, with D perhaps TRBD1 (5 bases). Germline values: CDR1 SGHDT, CDR2 YYEEEE. The length of the CDR3 is 13 residues. CDR3 sequence: CASSLAEGIEVFF. The CDR3 DNA is TGTGCCAGCAGCTTGGCCGAGGGGATCGAAGTTTTCTTT.

The rearrangement joins TRBV20-1 to TRBJ2-7, with a tentative D call TRBD1 (6 bases). CDR1 is DFQATT, CDR2 SNEGSKA, per germline (reference sequence). V was shortened by 3 bases and J by 6 bases, with 24 bases between the two germline ends. The CDR3 spans 16 residues. CDR3 protein: CSARIAKQGGLLEQYF. The CDR3, as DNA: TGCAGTGCTAGGATTGCAAAACAGGGCGGTCTCCTCGAGCAGTACTTC.

This clonotype was seen at least ten times. The rearrangement joins TRBV13 to TRBJ2-1, with a weak D call TRBD2 (7 bases). V gave up 5 bases and J gave up 11 bases, with 19 bases separating them. Per germline, CDR1 PRHDT and CDR2 FYEKMQ (reference sequence). CDR3 length equals 14 residues. CDR3 protein: CASSLRGGTTKQFF. The DNA of the CDR3 is TGTGCCAGCAGCCTAAGGGGGGGGACCACCAAGCAGTTCTTC.

There are many counts of this clonotype. The chain has TRBV3-1 and TRBJ2-3; 13 nucleotides line up with TRBD2. CDR3 length equals 17 residues. J was trimmed by 6 bases and V by 0 bases; bases with no gene match: 6. Germline CDR1 LGHDT, CDR2 YNNKEL (reference sequence). CDR3 in DNA: TGTGCCAGCAGCCAAGAACTAGCGGGAGGGCCTGTGGATACGCAGTATTTT. It is translated as CASSQELAGGPVDTQYF.

This clonotype occurred many times. An end of the junction differs from the germline gene, which may be a read error. The V call is TRBV12-3 or TRBV12-4, the J call TRBJ1-5; TRBD1 aligns across 8 bases. This CDR3 region has 13 residues. The CDR3 sequence is CASSLAGGQPQHF. CDR3 in DNA: TGTGCCAGCAGCTTAGCAGGGGGCCAGCCCCAGCATTTT.

This clonotype showed up just a few times. J is TRBJ1-4 and V is TRBV28; no definite D call. CDR1 is MDHEN, CDR2 SYDVKM, per germline. The CDR3 has 13 amino acids. V shed 8 bases and J shed 10 bases, with 17 bases lying between them. CDR3 coding DNA: TGTGCCAGCGTTCGGGGTACAGTAGGAAAACTGTTTTTT. It encodes CASVRGTVGKLFF.

Ten or more counts support this clonotype. The J gene is TRBJ1-1, the V gene TRBV20-1, with 7 bases fitting TRBD1. From germline, CDR1 is DFQATT and CDR2 SNEGSKA (reference sequence). The CDR3 is made up of 14 amino acids. The V and J ends lost 0 bases and 5 bases, in that order; junction bases with no gene match: 6. DNA of the CDR3: TGCAGTGCTAGAGAAGGGGGCACGGGTACTGAAGCTTTCTTT. It translates to CSAREGGTGTEAFF.

This clonotype was seen repeatedly, ten times or more. The chain has TRBV28 and TRBJ2-3, with D possibly called TRBD1 or TRBD2 (5 bases each). Germline CDR1 and CDR2: MDHEN and SYDVKM. With 5 bases removed from V and 0 bases from J, the gap between germline ends came to 15 bases. This CDR3 contains 16 residues. This CDR3 is CASSPQGAPSTDTQYF. For the CDR3, the DNA is TGTGCCAGCAGTCCCCAGGGAGCGCCCAGCACAGATACGCAGTATTTT.

This clonotype was observed a few times. The chain is built from TRBV20-1 and TRBJ1-1; possibly TRBD1 for D (6 bases). The germline V gene encodes CDR1 DFQATT and CDR2 SNEGSKA (reference sequence). The CDR3 runs 16 residues. V was pared by 3 bases and J by 1 base, with 18 bases between. As DNA, the CDR3 is TGCAGTGCTAGCCGTCCCGGGACATTTAGGAACACTGAAGCTTTCTTT. It is translated as CSASRPGTFRNTEAFF.

CDR3 sequence (DNA): TGTGCCAGCAGGGACCCGGCGCGGGCGGATGAGCAGTTCTTC. This translates into CASRDPARADEQFF. This sequence joins TRBV12-3 or TRBV12-4 and TRBJ2-1, with a tentative D call TRBD2 (5 bases). The CDR3 covers 14 residues. The V end was cut by 6 bases, the J end by 8 bases, with 17 bases between.

At least ten counts were recorded for this clonotype. The J gene is TRBJ1-2, the V gene TRBV14; possible D gene TRBD1, 5 bases. Germline assignment: CDR1 SGHDN and CDR2 FVKESK. V was clipped by 4 bases and J by 3 bases, with 6 bases between them. The CDR3 consists of 12 residues. The CDR3 nucleotides read TGTGCCAGCAGCCCGGGGGACTATGGCTACACCTTC. Protein product: CASSPGDYGYTF. Full variable domain (rest looked up from reference TRBV14 and TRBJ1-2): EAGVTQFPSHSVIEKGQTVTLRCDPISGHDNLYWYRRVMGKEIKFLLHFVKESKQDESGMPNNRFLAERTGGTYSTLKVQPAELEDSGVYFCASSPGDYGYTFGSGTRLTVV.

This clonotype was detected a few times. This may be a read error: a much more frequent sequence differs by one nucleotide. The chain joins TRBV18 to TRBJ2-7; 7 bases are shared with TRBD1. Germline CDR1 KGHSH, CDR2 LQKENI. J lost 4 bases, V lost 6 bases, and 15 bases had no gene match. The CDR3 spans 16 residues. The chain's CDR3 is CASSPRSTGTDYEQYF. DNA for the CDR3: TGTGCCAGCTCGCCGCGAAGCACCGGGACAGATTACGAGCAGTACTTC.

This clonotype has at least ten counts. This chain connects TRBV20-1 to TRBJ1-2, with 8 positions matching TRBD1. Per the germline V gene, CDR1 is DFQATT and CDR2 is SNEGSKA (reference sequence). Unmatched junction bases numbered 12, after V lost 6 bases and J lost 6 bases. This CDR3 region has 14 residues. Here the CDR3 reads CSAHPGQVSHGYTF. CDR3 nucleotides: TGCAGTGCACATCCGGGACAGGTGTCGCATGGCTACACCTTC.